The 9 T cell receptor beta chains reported below all come from one sample, sequenced in a study of shared clonotypes between healthy human individuals. Libraries were prepared by immunoSEQ multiplex PCR; TCRdb keeps only in-frame clonotypes and omits some of them. The data hold some 2.1 million clones, with 95% observed a single time. Source material: naive CD4+ T cells sorted from blood. The subset denotes: CD45RA+ positively selected. The origin of the receptors is a man aged 18 to 30 in good health.

V gene TRBV6-5 combines with J gene TRBJ1-2; the D gene is possibly TRBD1 (5 bases). The germline CDR1 and CDR2 sequences are MNHEY and SVGAGI. V lost 7 bases to trimming and J lost 9 bases, with 12 bases between them. This CDR3 region has 11 residues. CDR3 loop: CASNRDARYTF. CDR3 bases: TGTGCCAGCAACCGGGACGCCCGCTACACCTTC.

The V call is TRBV30, the J call TRBJ1-4; weak D call: TRBD1 (5 bases). Trimming removed 2 bases at V and 12 bases at J, with 19 bases between. The CDR3 runs to 14 residues. Looked up from germline, CDR1 is GTSNPN and CDR2 is SVGIG (reference sequence). The CDR3 nucleotides read TGTGCCTGGAGTTCGGGGGTATCGGTTGGGGAACTGTTTTTT. It yields the protein CAWSSGVSVGELFF.

The gene calls are TRBV9 and TRBJ1-6; D not resolved. The CDR3 runs 15 residues. CDR1 is SGDLS, CDR2 YYNGEE, per germline. Between the trimmed V and J ends, which lost 0 bases and 0 bases, there was a span of 4 bases. The CDR3 protein is CASSVEASYNSPLHF. The CDR3, as DNA: TGTGCCAGCAGCGTAGAGGCCTCCTATAATTCACCCCTCCACTTT.

V gene TRBV9 combines with J gene TRBJ2-1; TRBD2 matches 8 bases. The CDR3 is made up of 13 amino acids. The V gene's germline CDR1 is SGDLS and CDR2 YYNGEE. V gave up 2 bases and J gave up 8 bases; unmatched junction bases: 3. Here the CDR3 reads CASSVGGADEQFF. In nucleotides, the CDR3 is TGTGCCAGCAGCGTCGGGGGGGCCGATGAGCAGTTCTTC.

The chain employs TRBV5-1 and TRBJ1-3; D gene ambiguous. Germline loops: CDR1 SGHRS, CDR2 YFSETQ. There are 16 residues in the CDR3. V was pared by 0 bases and J by 3 bases, with 13 bases between. CDR3 residues: CASSLEPGSSGNTIYF. The CDR3 DNA reads TGCGCCAGCAGCTTGGAACCGGGTAGTAGTGGAAACACCATATATTTT.

The rearrangement uses TRBV6-1 and TRBJ1-2, with D possibly matching TRBD1 (5 bases). This CDR3 is built from 16 residues. The V end was cut by 3 bases, the J end by 6 bases, with 20 bases between. The germline V gene has CDR1 MNHNS and CDR2 SASEGT. The CDR3 protein is CASSENLVRLGDGYTF. CDR3 sequence (DNA): TGTGCCAGCAGTGAGAATCTGGTCAGGCTGGGGGATGGCTACACCTTC.

On this clone: Other DNA variants within this sample encode the same CDR3. V gene TRBV5-1 combines with J gene TRBJ2-3; D is uncertain. Trimming left V 5 bases short and J 6 bases short, with 10 bases between. Germline CDR1 reads SGHRS; CDR2 reads YFSETQ. The CDR3 runs to 12 residues. The CDR3 reads CASSPVGDTQYF. The CDR3 coding sequence is TGCGCCAGCAGTCCAGTAGGGGATACGCAGTATTTT.

The chain joins TRBV7-9 to TRBJ2-3; D unresolved. CDR3 length equals 13 residues. V was shortened by 5 bases and J by 6 bases, with 12 bases between the two germline ends. Germline CDR1 reads SEHNR; CDR2 reads FQNEAQ (reference sequence). The CDR3 loop is CASSPWTTDTQYF. The CDR3 coding sequence is TGTGCCAGCAGCCCGTGGACCACCGATACGCAGTATTTT.

The chain links TRBV4-2 to TRBJ2-7; 10 bases agree with TRBD2. This CDR3 region has 16 residues. Germline lookup yields CDR1 LGHNA and CDR2 YNFKEQ. V was pared by 7 bases and J by 2 bases, with 11 bases of the junction left unmatched. The CDR3 region has the DNA TGTGCCAGCAAAAGGGAGGCTAGCGGGGGAACCTACGAGCAGTACTTC. This translates into CASKREASGGTYEQYF.